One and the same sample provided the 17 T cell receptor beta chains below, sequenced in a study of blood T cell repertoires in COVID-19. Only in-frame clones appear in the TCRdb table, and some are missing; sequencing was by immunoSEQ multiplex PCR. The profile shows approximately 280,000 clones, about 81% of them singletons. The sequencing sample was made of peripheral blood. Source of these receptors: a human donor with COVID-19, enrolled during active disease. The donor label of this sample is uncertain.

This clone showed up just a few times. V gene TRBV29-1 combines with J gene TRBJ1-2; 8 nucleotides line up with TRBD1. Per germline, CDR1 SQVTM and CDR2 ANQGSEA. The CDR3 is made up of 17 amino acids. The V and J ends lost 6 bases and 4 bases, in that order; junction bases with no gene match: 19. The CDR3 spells CSVREFQGAASFYGYTF. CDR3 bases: TGCAGCGTGAGGGAATTCCAGGGGGCCGCATCTTTCTATGGCTACACCTTC.

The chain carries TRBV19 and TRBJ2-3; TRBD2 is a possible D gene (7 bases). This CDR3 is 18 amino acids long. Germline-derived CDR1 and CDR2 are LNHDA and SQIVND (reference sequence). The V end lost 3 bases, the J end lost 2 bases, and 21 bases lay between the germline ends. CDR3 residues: CASSIEGGARQYTDTQYF. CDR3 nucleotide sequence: TGTGCCAGTAGTATTGAGGGGGGGGCTAGACAGTACACAGATACGCAGTATTTT.

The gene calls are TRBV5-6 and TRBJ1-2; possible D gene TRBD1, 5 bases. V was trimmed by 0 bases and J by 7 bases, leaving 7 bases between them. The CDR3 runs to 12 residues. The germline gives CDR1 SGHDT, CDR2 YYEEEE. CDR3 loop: CASSLEGAGYTF. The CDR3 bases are TGTGCCAGCAGCTTGGAAGGGGCTGGCTACACCTTC.

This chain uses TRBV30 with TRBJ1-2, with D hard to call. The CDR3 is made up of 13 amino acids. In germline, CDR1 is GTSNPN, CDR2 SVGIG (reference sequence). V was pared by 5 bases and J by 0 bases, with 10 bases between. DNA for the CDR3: TGTGCCTGGTCCCCCACAGCTAACTATGGCTACACCTTC. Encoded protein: CAWSPTANYGYTF. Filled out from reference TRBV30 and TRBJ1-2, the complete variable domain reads SQTIHQWPATLVQPVGSPLSLECTVEGTSNPNLYWYRQAAGRGLQLLFYSVGIGQISSEVPQNLSASRPQDRQFILSSKKLLLSDSGFYLCAWSPTANYGYTFGSGTRLTVV.

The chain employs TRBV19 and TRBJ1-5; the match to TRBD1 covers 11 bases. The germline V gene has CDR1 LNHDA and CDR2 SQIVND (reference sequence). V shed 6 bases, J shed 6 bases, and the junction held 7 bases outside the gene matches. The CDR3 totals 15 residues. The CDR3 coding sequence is TGTGCCAGTAGCAAGGGACAGGGGGTTGGTCAGCCCCAGCATTTT. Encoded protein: CASSKGQGVGQPQHF.

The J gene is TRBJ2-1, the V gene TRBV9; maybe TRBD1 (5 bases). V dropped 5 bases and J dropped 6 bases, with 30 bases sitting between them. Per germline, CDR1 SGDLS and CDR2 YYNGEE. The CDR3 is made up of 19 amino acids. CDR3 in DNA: TGTGCCAGCAGTGATACAGGCACCCCTGGCCCCACTACCACCAATGAGCAGTTCTTC. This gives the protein CASSDTGTPGPTTTNEQFF.

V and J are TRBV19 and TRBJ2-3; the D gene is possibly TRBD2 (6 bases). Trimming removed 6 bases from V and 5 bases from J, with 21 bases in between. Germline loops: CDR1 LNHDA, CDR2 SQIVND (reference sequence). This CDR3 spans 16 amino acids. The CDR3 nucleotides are TGTGCCAGTAGCGCCGGGGGAATGAGAGTGGGAGATACGCAGTATTTT. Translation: CASSAGGMRVGDTQYF.

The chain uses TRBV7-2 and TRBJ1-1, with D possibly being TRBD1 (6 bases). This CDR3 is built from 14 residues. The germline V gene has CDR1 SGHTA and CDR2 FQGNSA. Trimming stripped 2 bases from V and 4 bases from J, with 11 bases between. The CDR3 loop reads CASSLQGMGTEAFF. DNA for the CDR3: TGTGCCAGCAGCTTACAGGGGATGGGCACTGAAGCTTTCTTT.

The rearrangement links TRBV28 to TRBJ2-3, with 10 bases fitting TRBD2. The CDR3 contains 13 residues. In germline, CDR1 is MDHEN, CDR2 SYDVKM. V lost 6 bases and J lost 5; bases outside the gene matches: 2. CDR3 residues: CASRGLAQDTQYF. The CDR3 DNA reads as TGTGCCAGCAGGGGACTAGCGCAAGATACGCAGTATTTT.

The CDR3 reads CASSDRDRYTYNSPLHF. CDR3 in DNA: TGTGCCAGCAGTGACCGGGACAGGTACACCTATAATTCACCCCTCCACTTT. The chain combines TRBV25-1 with TRBJ1-6; 8 bases align to TRBD1. The V segment lost 3 bases and the J segment 2 bases; nucleotides outside the gene matches: 6. The CDR3 sequence is 17 residues long. Germline V CDR1 and CDR2: MGHDK, SYGVNS.

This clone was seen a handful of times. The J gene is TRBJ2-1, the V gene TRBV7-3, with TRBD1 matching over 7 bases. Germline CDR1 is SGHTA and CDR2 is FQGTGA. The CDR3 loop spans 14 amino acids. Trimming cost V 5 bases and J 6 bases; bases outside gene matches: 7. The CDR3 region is CASSLRQGVNEQFF. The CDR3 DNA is TGTGCCAGCAGCCTTAGACAGGGTGTCAATGAGCAGTTCTTC.

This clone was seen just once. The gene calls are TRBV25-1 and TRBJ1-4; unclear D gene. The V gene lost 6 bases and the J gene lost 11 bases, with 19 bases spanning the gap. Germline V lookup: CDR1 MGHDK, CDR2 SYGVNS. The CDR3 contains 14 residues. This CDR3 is CASRPRLSSGKLFF. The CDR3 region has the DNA TGTGCCAGCAGACCCCGGCTCAGTTCCGGGAAACTGTTTTTT. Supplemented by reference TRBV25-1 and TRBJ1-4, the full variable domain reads EADIYQTPRYLVIGTGKKITLECSQTMGHDKMYWYQQDPGMELHLIHYSYGVNSTEKGDLSSESTVSRIRTEHFPLTLESARPSHTSQYLCASRPRLSSGKLFFGSGTQLSVL.

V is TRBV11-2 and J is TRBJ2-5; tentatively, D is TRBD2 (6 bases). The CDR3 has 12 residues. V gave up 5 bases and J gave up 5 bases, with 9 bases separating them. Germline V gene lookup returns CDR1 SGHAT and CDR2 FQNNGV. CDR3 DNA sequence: TGTGCCAGCAGCCCGCTAGCGGAGACCCAGTACTTC. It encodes CASSPLAETQYF. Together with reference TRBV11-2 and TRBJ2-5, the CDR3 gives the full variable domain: EAGVAQSPRYKIIEKRQSVAFWCNPISGHATLYWYQQILGQGPKLLIQFQNNGVVDDSQLPKDRFSAERLKGVDSTLKIQPAKLEDSAVYLCASSPLAETQYFGPGTRLLVL.

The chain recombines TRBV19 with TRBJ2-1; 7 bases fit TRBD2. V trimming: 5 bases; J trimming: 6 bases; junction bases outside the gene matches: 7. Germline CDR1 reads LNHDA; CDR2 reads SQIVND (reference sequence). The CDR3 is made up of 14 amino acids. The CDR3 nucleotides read TGTGCCAGTAGTCACCGACTAGCTCTCAATGAGCAGTTCTTC. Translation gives CASSHRLALNEQFF.

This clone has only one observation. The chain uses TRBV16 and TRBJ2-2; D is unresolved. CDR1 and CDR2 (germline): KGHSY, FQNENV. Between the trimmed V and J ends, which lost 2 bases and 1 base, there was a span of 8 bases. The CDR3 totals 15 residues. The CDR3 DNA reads TGTGCCAGCAGCCAAGGCAGGTGGAACACCGGGGAGCTGTTTTTT. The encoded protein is CASSQGRWNTGELFF.

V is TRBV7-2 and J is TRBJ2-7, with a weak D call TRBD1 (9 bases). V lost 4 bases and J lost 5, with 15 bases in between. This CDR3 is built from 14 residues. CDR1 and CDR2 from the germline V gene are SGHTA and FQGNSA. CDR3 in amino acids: CASSSGGDRDEQYF. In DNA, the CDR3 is TGTGCCAGCAGCTCCGGGGGGGACAGGGACGAGCAGTACTTC. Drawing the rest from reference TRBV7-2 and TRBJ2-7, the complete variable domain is GAGVSQSPSNKVTEKGKDVELRCDPISGHTALYWYRQSLGQGLEFLIYFQGNSAPDKSGLPSDRFSAERTGGSVSTLTIQRTQQEDSAVYLCASSSGGDRDEQYFGPGTRLTVT.

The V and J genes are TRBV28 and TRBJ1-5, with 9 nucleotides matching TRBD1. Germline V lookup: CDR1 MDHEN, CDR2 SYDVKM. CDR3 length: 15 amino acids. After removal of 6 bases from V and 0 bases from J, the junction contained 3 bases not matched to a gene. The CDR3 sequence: CASSRDRASNQPQHF. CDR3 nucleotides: TGTGCCAGCAGCCGGGACAGGGCTAGCAATCAGCCCCAGCATTTT.